Below are 24 T cell receptor beta chains sequenced from a single sample in a study of shared clonotypes between healthy human individuals. Profiling relied on immunoSEQ multiplex PCR, and the TCRdb table lists in-frame clones only, not all of them. The table has 650,000 to 750,000 clones, 72% seen once. The sample consisted of memory CD4+ T cells sorted from blood. Regarding subset: CD45RA-negative fraction. These receptors originate from a woman aged 25-40 years in good health.

The chain uses TRBV27 and TRBJ2-7; weak D call: TRBD2 (6 bases). Per the germline V gene, CDR1 is MNHEY and CDR2 is SMNVEV (reference sequence). This CDR3 is 16 amino acids long. Trimming shortened V by 4 bases and J by 0 bases, and 16 bases separated the two germline ends. CDR3 loop: CASSSHGGGDSYEQYF. The CDR3 region has the DNA TGTGCCAGCAGTTCACATGGAGGCGGGGACTCCTACGAGCAGTACTTC.

The chain is built from TRBV28 and TRBJ2-7; D possibly corresponds to TRBD1 (6 bases). Germline CDR1 and CDR2: MDHEN and SYDVKM. V was pared by 8 bases and J by 3 bases, with 14 bases between. The CDR3 spans 13 residues. The CDR3 is CASGSGVLYEQYF. CDR3 sequence (DNA): TGTGCCAGCGGATCAGGGGTTCTCTACGAGCAGTACTTC.

This rearrangement joins TRBV11-2 to TRBJ2-7; TRBD2 might be the D (5 bases). Germline lookup yields CDR1 SGHAT and CDR2 FQNNGV. Between the trimmed V and J ends, which lost 1 base and 0 bases, there was a span of 7 bases. This CDR3 has 14 residues. CDR3 coding DNA: TGTGCCAGCAGCTTAGCGGGAACCTCCTACGAGCAGTACTTC. Translation gives CASSLAGTSYEQYF.

This rearrangement joins TRBV13 to TRBJ2-7, with a possible D match to TRBD1 (6 bases). Germline V CDR1 and CDR2: PRHDT, FYEKMQ (reference sequence). This CDR3 has 15 residues. V lost 5 bases to trimming and J lost 6 bases, with 20 bases between them. The CDR3 sequence is CASSGRDTSITEQYF. CDR3 DNA: TGTGCCAGCAGCGGACGGGACACCTCTATTACCGAGCAGTACTTC.

V usage is TRBV5-4 and J usage is TRBJ2-2, with 8 bases identical to TRBD2. V was clipped by 4 bases and J by 5 bases; unmatched bases: 7. The CDR3 loop spans 15 amino acids. The germline V gene has CDR1 SGHNT and CDR2 YYREEE (reference sequence). In DNA, the CDR3 is TGTGCCAGCAGCCAAGAGGGCGGGAGGACCGGGGAGCTGTTTTTT. This sequence encodes CASSQEGGRTGELFF.

The chain couples TRBV11-2 to TRBJ1-1, with a possible D match to TRBD1 (6 bases). Trimming stripped 1 base from V and 0 bases from J, with 9 bases between. The length of the CDR3 is 15 residues. Germline V lookup: CDR1 SGHAT, CDR2 FQNNGV. Here the CDR3 DNA reads TGTGCCAGCAGCTTAGGGGGACATTTGAACACTGAAGCTTTCTTT. The encoded protein is CASSLGGHLNTEAFF.

This clone was observed a single time. The chain recombines TRBV10-1 with TRBJ1-5; D is ambiguous. CDR3 length: 15 amino acids. Per germline, CDR1 WNHNN and CDR2 SYGVQD (reference sequence). V dropped 9 bases and J dropped 2 bases, with 17 bases sitting between them. The CDR3 bases are TGCGCCAGTGAGGGTGAGCCCGCGCGCAATCAGCCCCAGCATTTT. Translated, it gives CASEGEPARNQPQHF.

The chain carries TRBV6-5 and TRBJ1-1; D ambiguous. V lost 5 bases and J lost 8, with 15 bases in between. This CDR3 contains 13 residues. CDR1 is MNHEY, CDR2 SVGAGI, per germline. The CDR3 reads CASSETDRAEAFF. The CDR3 region has the DNA TGTGCCAGCAGTGAAACAGACCGGGCGGAAGCTTTCTTT.

V is TRBV6-5 and J is TRBJ2-7, with 11 positions matching TRBD2. After removal of 1 base from V and 6 bases from J, the junction contained 8 bases not matched to a gene. The CDR3 contains 16 residues. Germline assignment: CDR1 MNHEY and CDR2 SVGAGI. The CDR3 sequence: CASSYYTSLAGGEQYF. The CDR3 nucleotides are TGTGCCAGCAGTTACTATACATCGCTAGCGGGAGGCGAGCAGTACTTC.

The V and J genes are TRBV9 and TRBJ1-2, with unresolved D. V was cut by 3 bases and J by 8 bases, with 14 bases left in between. The CDR3 has 13 residues. CDR1 is SGDLS, CDR2 YYNGEE, per germline. The CDR3 bases are TGTGCCAGCAGCGCCTCCAGTTGGGCGGGCTACACCTTC. It yields the protein CASSASSWAGYTF.

This clone turned up a few times. The chain joins TRBV30 to TRBJ1-1; the D is unclear. This CDR3 has 12 residues. Germline V gene lookup returns CDR1 GTSNPN and CDR2 SVGIG (reference sequence). Trimming removed 4 bases from V and 10 bases from J, with 16 bases in between. This CDR3 reads CAWTTQVLGAFF. In DNA, the CDR3 is TGTGCCTGGACAACTCAGGTACTTGGAGCTTTCTTT. Filled out from reference TRBV30 and TRBJ1-1, the complete variable domain reads SQTIHQWPATLVQPVGSPLSLECTVEGTSNPNLYWYRQAAGRGLQLLFYSVGIGQISSEVPQNLSASRPQDRQFILSSKKLLLSDSGFYLCAWTTQVLGAFFGQGTRLTVV.

The chain is built from TRBV11-2 and TRBJ2-5; TRBD2 matches at 13 bases. Per germline, CDR1 SGHAT and CDR2 FQNNGV. The CDR3 has 14 residues. The junction had 2 bases not matched to a gene; V was cut back by 5 bases and J by 5 bases. CDR3: CASSPTSGGETQYF. The CDR3 nucleotides read TGTGCCAGCAGCCCGACTAGCGGGGGGGAGACCCAGTACTTC. The full variable domain, with the rest looked up from reference TRBV11-2 and TRBJ2-5, is EAGVAQSPRYKIIEKRQSVAFWCNPISGHATLYWYQQILGQGPKLLIQFQNNGVVDDSQLPKDRFSAERLKGVDSTLKIQPAKLEDSAVYLCASSPTSGGETQYFGPGTRLLVL.

The chain couples TRBV28 to TRBJ1-5; TRBD1 matches 10 bases. The CDR3 is made up of 16 amino acids. The V and J ends lost 4 bases and 3 bases, in that order; junction bases with no gene match: 6. Per the germline V gene, CDR1 is MDHEN and CDR2 is SYDVKM. The chain's CDR3 is CASSSRQGAYNQPQHF. CDR3 sequence (DNA): TGTGCCAGCAGTTCAAGACAGGGGGCTTACAATCAGCCCCAGCATTTT.

The CDR3 sequence: CASSTPGGKDEQYF. In nucleotides, the CDR3 is TGTGCCAGTAGTACCCCAGGGGGCAAGGACGAGCAGTACTTC. V gene TRBV19 combines with J gene TRBJ2-7, with 8 bases matching TRBD1. Per the germline V gene, CDR1 is LNHDA and CDR2 is SQIVND (reference sequence). After removal of 4 bases from V and 5 bases from J, the junction contained 7 bases not matched to a gene. This CDR3 has 14 residues.

The V call is TRBV7-2, the J call TRBJ2-7, with 10 bases matching TRBD2. This CDR3 has 15 residues. Germline V gene data show CDR1 as SGHTA and CDR2 as FQGNSA. V gave up 5 bases and J gave up 4 bases; unmatched junction bases: 8. The DNA for the CDR3 is TGTGCCAGCAGCCCCCTAGCGGGAGTGGGTTACGAGCAGTACTTC. Protein product: CASSPLAGVGYEQYF.

This chain links TRBV9 with TRBJ2-3; no clear D gene. The germline V gene encodes CDR1 SGDLS and CDR2 YYNGEE. V was pared by 4 bases and J by 0 bases, with 9 bases between. This CDR3 is 14 amino acids long. The CDR3 DNA sequence: TGTGCCAGCAGCATTAGCAGTAGCACAGATACGCAGTATTTT. It yields the protein CASSISSSTDTQYF.

The genes are TRBV7-2 and TRBJ1-2, with D unresolved. Trimming left V 6 bases short and J 0 bases short, with 11 bases between. Per the germline V gene, CDR1 is SGHTA and CDR2 is FQGNSA. The CDR3 is 14 amino acids. The CDR3 region has the DNA TGTGCCAGCAGTCGACAACGAACTAACTATGGCTACACCTTC. This translates into CASSRQRTNYGYTF.

In this sample, this clone turned up many times. The chain joins TRBV29-1 to TRBJ2-1, with 7 bases matching TRBD1. This CDR3 spans 15 amino acids. Trimming cost V 4 bases and J 0 bases; bases outside gene matches: 6. CDR1 is SQVTM and CDR2 is ANQGSEA in the germline V gene. CDR3 sequence: CSVVGGGSSYNEQFF. In nucleotides, the CDR3 is TGCAGCGTTGTAGGGGGCGGCAGCTCCTACAATGAGCAGTTCTTC.

The chain uses TRBV4-1 and TRBJ2-5, with a possible D match to TRBD2 (6 bases). V shed 0 bases and J shed 1 base, with 12 bases lying between them. CDR3 length: 16 residues. The germline CDR1 and CDR2 sequences are MGHRA and YSYEKL. This CDR3 is CASSQDRGGVQETQYF. CDR3 in DNA: TGCGCCAGCAGCCAAGATCGGGGCGGGGTCCAAGAGACCCAGTACTTC.

The chain carries TRBV11-2 and TRBJ2-1; tentatively, D is TRBD2 (6 bases). The CDR3 has 14 residues. V lost 10 bases and J 4 bases, leaving 17 bases between the germline ends. CDR1 and CDR2 from the germline V gene are SGHAT and FQNNGV. The CDR3 coding sequence is TGTGCCACGACTTCCGGGACTGGATACAATGAGCAGTTCTTC. Protein sequence: CATTSGTGYNEQFF.

This clone appeared a few times. This chain connects TRBV6-1 to TRBJ1-1, with TRBD1 identical over 9 bases. The ends lost 6 bases at V and 2 bases at J; junction bases unmatched: 4. The germline CDR1 and CDR2 sequences are MNHNS and SASEGT. The CDR3 is 14 residues long. As DNA, the CDR3 is TGTGCCAGCAGCTTAACAGGGGGCAACACTGAAGCTTTCTTT. The encoded protein is CASSLTGGNTEAFF.

As regards this clone: Additional DNA sequences in this sample encode the identical CDR3. This chain links TRBV6-1 with TRBJ1-5; D is perhaps TRBD1 (5 bases). This CDR3 is 14 amino acids long. The V gene lost 1 base and the J gene lost 4 bases, with 8 bases spanning the gap. Germline V gives CDR1 MNHNS, CDR2 SASEGT. The CDR3 bases are TGTGCCAGCAGTGAAGGGGGGGGAAATCAGCCCCAGCATTTT. This translates into CASSEGGGNQPQHF.

This chain links TRBV6-1 with TRBJ1-2; TRBD1 agrees at 8 bases. Germline lookup yields CDR1 MNHNS and CDR2 SASEGT. This CDR3 spans 14 amino acids. J was trimmed by 4 bases and V by 7 bases; bases with no gene match: 8. CDR3 amino acids: CASTETGAGYGYTF. The CDR3 DNA sequence: TGTGCCAGCACTGAGACAGGGGCGGGCTATGGCTACACCTTC.

CDR3 in amino acids: CAISEERDYEQYF. The CDR3, as DNA: TGTGCCATCAGTGAGGAGAGGGACTACGAGCAGTACTTC. The chain recombines TRBV10-3 with TRBJ2-7; possibly TRBD2 for D (5 bases). CDR1 is ENHRY and CDR2 is SYGVKD in the germline V gene. This CDR3 comprises 13 residues. V dropped 2 bases and J dropped 3 bases, with 8 bases sitting between them.